These T cell receptor beta chains were read from a single sample in a study of blood T cell repertoires in COVID-19. Method: immunoSEQ multiplex PCR; TCRdb's copy keeps in-frame clones and lacks some. In the table there are about 110,000 clones, around 83% of which are singletons. Specimen: peripheral blood. Source of these receptors: a human donor in a cohort sampled during active COVID-19. CDR3s include the opening cysteine and the closing phenylalanine or tryptophan. A D gene is named only where the DNA matches it firmly. Clone size is not always given. Where it is, it says once, few, many or a class for expanded clones.

>.|TRBJ1-5|TRBV7-9|17|.
TGTGCCAGCAGCTTAGCCAGGGGAGGGTTGGGCAATCAGCCCCAGCATTTT
CASSLARGGLGNQPQHF
>.|TRBJ1-1|TRBV18|16|.
TGTGCCAGCTCATCCTATCCCAGAGGAACTAGCACTGAAGCTTTCTTT
CASSSYPRGTSTEAFF
>few|TRBJ2-1|TRBV6-1|16|.
TGTGCCAGCAGTGTGAACAGTCTCTTCTCCTACAATGAGCAGTTCTTC
CASSVNSLFSYNEQFF
>.|TRBJ2-5|TRBV7-3|14|.
TGTGCCAGCAGCTTAACCCCCCACGGAGAGACCCAGTACTTC
CASSLTPHGETQYF
>.|TRBJ2-3|TRBV2|15|TRBD2
TGTGCCAGCAGTGCTCAGCGGGGGGAGTTAGATACGCAGTATTTT
CASSAQRGELDTQYF
>.|TRBJ1-6|TRBV29-1|13|.
TGCAGCGCCGCCCGGGACTGGAATTCACCCCTCCACTTT
CSAARDWNSPLHF
>.|TRBJ2-5|TRBV24-1|13|.
TGTGCCACCGCGATTGCAGGAACAGAGACCCAGTACTTC
CATAIAGTETQYF
>.|TRBJ1-2|TRBV29-1|11|.
TGCAGCGCACAGACAATGTATGGCTACACCTTC
CSAQTMYGYTF
>.|TRBJ2-2|TRBV11-2|17|.
TGTGCCAGCAGCCCAATAGGACTACAGGGAGGGACCGGGGAGCTGTTTTTT
CASSPIGLQGGTGELFF
>once|TRBJ2-1|TRBV18|17|TRBD2
TGTGCCAGCTCACCACCTCTGGTAGCGGGGGGACTCAATGAGCAGTTCTTC
CASSPPLVAGGLNEQFF
>.|TRBJ2-2|TRBV2|15|TRBD1
TGTGCCAGCAGTCTAGGGACAGGGAACACCGGGGAGCTGTTTTTT
CASSLGTGNTGELFF
>.|TRBJ2-5|TRBV5-1|14|.
TGCGCCAGCAGCACAGGACAAGACCAAGAGACCCAGTACTTC
CASSTGQDQETQYF
>.|TRBJ1-3|TRBV10-3|16|.
TGTGCCATCAGTGATTCGAGAACTACCTCTGGAAACACCATATATTTT
CAISDSRTTSGNTIYF
>.|TRBJ2-1|TRBV4-3|13|.
TGCGCCAGCAGCCAAGAGCGGACTTCCCCGCAGTTCTTC
CASSQERTSPQFF
>.|TRBJ2-7|TRBV28|16|.
TGTGCCTCCAGCGAACAGGGCAACCCCCGCTCCTACGAGCAGTACTTC
CASSEQGNPRSYEQYF
>.|TRBJ1-6|TRBV7-2|14|.
TGTGCCAGCAGCTTGAGAGGTTTTGATTCACCCCTCCACTTT
CASSLRGFDSPLHF
>.|TRBJ1-6|TRBV11-1|15|TRBD1
TGTGCCAGCAGCGATGGACAGGGTAGTAGTTCACCCCTCCACTTT
CASSDGQGSSSPLHF
>.|TRBJ2-5|TRBV9|13|.
TGTGCCAGCAGCGTAGATAGAGGAGAGACCCAGTACTTC
CASSVDRGETQYF
>.|TRBJ2-1|TRBV24-1|15|TRBD2
TGTGCCACCAGCATAGCGGGGGGGACCTACAATGAGCAGTTCTTC
CATSIAGGTYNEQFF
>.|TRBJ1-5|TRBV4-2|16|.
TGTGCCAGCAGCCAAGAGCTATCGGGTAGTGGCCAGCCCCAGCATTTT
CASSQELSGSGQPQHF
>.|TRBJ2-7|TRBV6-5|13|.
TGTGCCAGCATTTCCTCCCTAGTCTACGAGCAGTACTTC
CASISSLVYEQYF
>.|TRBJ2-4|TRBV4-1|15|TRBD2
TGCGCCAGCAGCCAAGAGGCTAGCGGGAGAGTTATTCAGTACTTC
CASSQEASGRVIQYF
>once|TRBJ1-5|TRBV7-9|17|TRBD1
TGTGCCAGCAGCTTCGGCCGGGACAGGGATAGCAATCAGCCCCAGCATTTT
CASSFGRDRDSNQPQHF
>.|TRBJ1-1|TRBV28|16|TRBD1
TGTGCCAGCAGTTTTCCCAGGGACAGCAAGAACACTGAAGCTTTCTTT
CASSFPRDSKNTEAFF
>few|TRBJ1-2|TRBV28|15|.
TGTGCCAGCAGTTTATGGCCAGGTGAAATCTATGGCTACACCTTC
CASSLWPGEIYGYTF
>.|TRBJ2-3|TRBV14|12|.
TGTGCCAGCAGCCAAGCGGGATGGGCGCAGTATTTT
CASSQAGWAQYF
>once|TRBJ2-7|TRBV30|16|.
TGTGCCTGGAGTCCCTTCGGTCAGGGAACCCCCTACGAGCAGTACTTC
CAWSPFGQGTPYEQYF
>few|TRBJ2-3|TRBV14|15|.
TGTGCCAGCAGCGGCGGCGGGATTAGCACAGATACGCAGTATTTT
CASSGGGISTDTQYF
>.|TRBJ2-1|TRBV7-9|11|.
TGTGCCAGCAGCATTAGAGGTGAGCAGTTCTTC
CASSIRGEQFF
>.|TRBJ1-1|TRBV11-2|14|.
TGTGCCAGCAGCACAAACGGTAGGGGCACTGAAGCTTTCTTT
CASSTNGRGTEAFF
>once|TRBJ2-1|TRBV18|14|.
TGTGCCAGCTCACCGGACATCTACTACAATGAGCAGTTCTTC
CASSPDIYYNEQFF
>.|TRBJ2-7|TRBV28|16|.
TGTGCCAGCAGCTCCTTCACTAGCCTGGCCTCCTACGAGCAGTACTTC
CASSSFTSLASYEQYF
>.|TRBJ2-3|TRBV28|16|TRBD1
TGTGCCAGCAGTTTGGGACAGGGGGAGAGCACAGATACGCAGTATTTT
CASSLGQGESTDTQYF
>.|TRBJ2-3|TRBV3-1/TRBV3-2|14|TRBD1
TGTGCCAGCAGGTTGACAGGGGGCACAGATACGCAGTATTTT
CASRLTGGTDTQYF
>.|TRBJ1-4|TRBV9|12|TRBD1
TGTGCCGAGGGACAGCATAATGAAAAACTGTTTTTT
CAEGQHNEKLFF
>.|TRBJ2-5|TRBV5-1|17|TRBD1
TGCGCCAGCAGGAAATTGCTGACAGGGGGTGGAGGAGAGACCCAGTACTTC
CASRKLLTGGGGETQYF
>.|TRBJ1-2|TRBV28|13|TRBD1
TGTGCCAGCAGTCCTACGGACAGGGAAGGCTACACCTTC
CASSPTDREGYTF
>.|TRBJ2-1|TRBV28|15|TRBD2
TGTGCCAGCACCACCCCCCGGGGGGGTTACAATGAGCAGTTCTTC
CASTTPRGGYNEQFF
>.|TRBJ1-1|TRBV28|14|TRBD1
TGTGCCAGCAGTCCGAATCGGGACAGCCTAGAAGCTTTCTTT
CASSPNRDSLEAFF
>.|TRBJ1-2|TRBV7-2|12|TRBD1
TGTGCCAGCAGCCCAGGGACAGGTGGCTACACCTTC
CASSPGTGGYTF
>.|TRBJ2-3|TRBV3-1/TRBV3-2|13|.
TGTGCCAGCAGGGAGAGGCGAGGCGATACGCAGTATTTT
CASRERRGDTQYF
>.|TRBJ2-3|TRBV5-1|13|TRBD1
TGCGCCAGCAGCGGACAGGGCACAGATACGCAGTATTTT
CASSGQGTDTQYF
>.|TRBJ2-7|TRBV28|15|.
TGTGCCAGCAGTTTGCTGGCGCGGATAGGCTACGAGCAGTACTTC
CASSLLARIGYEQYF
>.|TRBJ1-3|TRBV27|14|TRBD1
TGTGCCAGCAGTGGACAGGGGGCGAGGAACACCATATATTTT
CASSGQGARNTIYF
>.|TRBJ2-1|TRBV5-1|15|.
TGCGCCAGCAGCTCCACAGGAGAACCGGGACTTAAGCAGTTCTTC
CASSSTGEPGLKQFF
>.|TRBJ1-3|TRBV3-1/TRBV3-2|14|.
TGTGCCAGCAGCCTTGAGAGCTCTGGAAACACCATATATTTT
CASSLESSGNTIYF
>few|TRBJ2-7|TRBV7-9|15|TRBD2
TGTGCCAGCAGCTTCGAGACTAGCGGGGCCTACGAGCAGTACTTC
CASSFETSGAYEQYF
>.|TRBJ2-7|TRBV7-2|14|.
TGTGCCAGCAGCTTAGATCCGGGTTACGGCGAGCAGTACTTC
CASSLDPGYGEQYF
>.|TRBJ2-1|TRBV5-4|16|TRBD2
TGTGCCAGCAGCAACGAAGCGGGAGGGATCTACAATGAGCAGTTCTTC
CASSNEAGGIYNEQFF
>.|TRBJ2-3|TRBV3-1/TRBV3-2|14|.
TGTGCCAGCAGCCAAGAGAACTCCCGAGGTACGCAGTATTTT
CASSQENSRGTQYF
>.|TRBJ2-7|TRBV27|15|TRBD2
TGTGCCAGCAGCCCGACTAGCGGGGGGGCAGGGGAGCAGTACTTC
CASSPTSGGAGEQYF
>.|TRBJ2-7|TRBV5-1|16|TRBD1
TGCGCCAGCAGCTTGGATCCGGACAGGGACTCCTACGAGCAGTACTTC
CASSLDPDRDSYEQYF
>.|TRBJ2-4|TRBV7-2|13|.
TGTGCCAGCAGCCCAGAGGGGGGGTCCATTCAGTACTTC
CASSPEGGSIQYF
>.|TRBJ1-2|TRBV27|13|.
TGTGCCAGCAGTTTACGGGGGGCGGATGGCTACACCTTC
CASSLRGADGYTF